This entry features one T cell receptor beta chain sequence. This clone was recorded only once. This clone's antigen is unknown. Qualities for individual bases were not recorded, and no much larger clone is one base off. TCRbeta CDR3 regions were amplified from genomic DNA by means of the immunoSEQ Assay, a bias-controlled multiplex PCR. From the authors' description of their analysis: Within the assay, amplification of reference gene primers was used to estimate how many nucleated cells each sample contained. Sequence reads were collapsed and filtered to measure the absolute abundance of every unique TCRbeta CDR3 rearrangement. For each sample, productive Simpson clonality was calculated as the square root of Simpson's diversity index over productive rearrangements. TCRdb re-hosts the immuneACCESS table, in-frame sequences only. Its copies lack some clones; in the studies checked, an unresolved V gene accounts for under half of them, and the cause for the rest is not known. D and trimming come from the DNA, and the V and J calls and clone size come from that table. The sample table records 210,000 or so clones; about four fifths of these occur just once. The ten largest clones add up to 5.1% of the sample.

Between the V and J ends, shortened by 3 bases and 7 bases respectively, the junction contains 9 bases. The CDR3 has 13 amino acids, counting the end cysteine and phenylalanine. The DNA shown is the 39-base CDR3, in frame from base 1. CDR1 is given as MGHRA and CDR2 as YSYEKL, both from the germline V gene. Whole blood was collected in K2EDTA tubes by collaborating institutions according to the institutions' own protocols. Collaborator samples were shipped for TCRbeta analysis as frozen whole blood, isolated PBMCs, or DNA extracted from either sample type. The sample is drawn from a study of blood T cell repertoires in COVID-19 (dated by TCRdb to about 2020). For context, the study as a whole: Samples from collaborators originated in the United States, Italy and Spain and spanned both the acute and convalescent phases of COVID-19. The material from the prospective study consisted of cDNA or gDNA derived from T cells, B-cell-depleted T cells, or PBMCs. Deeply sampled blood TCRbeta repertoires from subjects exposed to, actively infected with, or recovered from COVID-19 were included in the dataset. A freely available public database, intended as a resource for researchers studying the immune response to SARS-CoV-2, is where the repertoires were released. The samples were drawn from two sources: the first 160 participants of the ongoing ImmuneRACE study, and 1,200 or so subjects contributed by 6 global collaborators. Sample metadata almost always included a de-identified subject ID, COVID-19 status, age in years and sex. Where available, HLA class I and class II types were obtained from metadata supplied by the sample provider rather than from assay-based typing.

The full study reports these points: The amount of clinical and demographic metadata varied by source and participant and was provided uncurated.

The V and J genes are TRBV4-1 and TRBJ1-4; a confident D gene designation cannot be given. The clonotype was recovered from a woman aged 70 to 79 with active or convalescent COVID-19. Sequencing was performed on peripheral blood. The CDR3 has the sequence CASSQSDSEKLFF. The nucleotide sequence reads as follows: TGCGCCAGCAGCCAGAGCGATAGTGAAAAACTGTTTTTT.